This TCR beta chain was found in a study of T-cell reconstitution after alpha-beta-depleted transplantation in children. It was with unique molecular identifiers that the TCRbeta library was prepared. TCRdb recomputed calls from the PCR reads with MiXCR, one row per CDR3 protein. The table lists around 960,000 distinct CDR3 sequences, 25% to 30% of them singletons. The TCR comes from a boy younger than two who had a stem cell transplant for SCID, so the T cells may come from the graft donor. Sequencing used PBMCs, mostly from graft donor cells, obtained 360 days after TCRalphabeta/CD19-depleted stem cell transplant.

The CDR3 DNA follows: TGTGCCGACCTGCCTTGGGAAGGGGGGTCTAGCACAGATACGCAGTATTTT. It yields the protein CADLPWEGGSSTDTQYF. The chain combines TRBV6-4 with TRBJ2-3; TRBD1 or TRBD2 may be the D gene (6 bases each). This CDR3 spans 17 amino acids. Trimming removed 11 bases from V and 0 bases from J, with 24 bases in between. The germline gives CDR1 MRHNA, CDR2 SNTAGT.